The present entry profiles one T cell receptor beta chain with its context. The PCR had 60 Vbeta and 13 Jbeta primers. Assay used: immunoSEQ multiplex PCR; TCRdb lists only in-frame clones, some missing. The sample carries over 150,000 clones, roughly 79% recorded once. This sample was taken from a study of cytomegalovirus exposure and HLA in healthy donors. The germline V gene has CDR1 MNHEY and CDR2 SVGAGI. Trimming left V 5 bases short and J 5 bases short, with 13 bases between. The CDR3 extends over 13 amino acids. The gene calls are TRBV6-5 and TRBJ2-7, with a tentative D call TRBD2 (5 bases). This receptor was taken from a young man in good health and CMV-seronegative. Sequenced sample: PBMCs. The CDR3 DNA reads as TGTGCCAGCAGTCCCGGGGTCGTCGACGAGCAGTACTTC. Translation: CASSPGVVDEQYF.